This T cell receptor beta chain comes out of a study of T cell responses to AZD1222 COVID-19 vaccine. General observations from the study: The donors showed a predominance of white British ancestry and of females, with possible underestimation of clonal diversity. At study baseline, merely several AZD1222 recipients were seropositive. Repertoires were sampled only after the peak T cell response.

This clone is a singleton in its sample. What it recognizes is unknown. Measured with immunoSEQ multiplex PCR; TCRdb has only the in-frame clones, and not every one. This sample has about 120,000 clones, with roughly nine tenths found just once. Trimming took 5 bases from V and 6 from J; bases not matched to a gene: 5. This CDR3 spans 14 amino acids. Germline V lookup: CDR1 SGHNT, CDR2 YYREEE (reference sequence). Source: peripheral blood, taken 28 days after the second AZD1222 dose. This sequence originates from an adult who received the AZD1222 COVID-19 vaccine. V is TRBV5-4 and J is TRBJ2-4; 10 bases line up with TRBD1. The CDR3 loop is CASSPGTGVNIQYF. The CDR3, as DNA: TGTGCCAGCAGTCCCGGGACAGGGGTAAACATTCAGTACTTC. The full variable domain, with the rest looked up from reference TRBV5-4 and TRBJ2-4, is ETGVTQSPTHLIKTRGQQVTLRCSSQSGHNTVSWYQQALGQGPQFIFQYYREEENGRGNFPPRFSGLQFPNYSSELNVNALELDDSALYLCASSPGTGVNIQYFGAGTRLSVL.